The count of the clone carrying this T cell receptor (beta chain) is one. Some clones are missing from TCRdb's copy, which holds only in-frame ones; the method was immunoSEQ multiplex PCR. The data hold roughly 660,000 clones, with about nine tenths observed a single time. This record comes from a study of shared clonotypes between healthy human individuals. With V trimmed by 1 base and J by 5 bases, 11 bases remained unmatched. The CDR3 spans 16 residues. Looked up from germline, CDR1 is SGHDT and CDR2 is YYEEEE. Sequenced: memory CD8+ T cells from PBMCs. As to subset: CD45RO+ cells pooled with CCR7-negative TemRA cells. The source is a man between 18 and 29 years old in good health. Some clones in this sample may be carry-over from other donors' samples. This chain joins TRBV5-6 and TRBJ2-5; TRBD2 matches 7 bases. The CDR3, as DNA: TGTGCCAGCAGCTTGCCGGATCACCGGACTAGGGAGACCCAGTACTTC. Its protein is CASSLPDHRTRETQYF.